A single sample gave rise to the 15 T cell receptor beta chains below, sequenced in a study of T cell responses to AZD1222 COVID-19 vaccine. The method was immunoSEQ multiplex PCR; TCRdb's version includes in-frame clones alone and lacks a portion of them. The repertoire holds around 150,000 clones, with about 95% as singletons. Sequences were derived from peripheral blood, sampled on day 0 of AZD1222 vaccination. All receptors derive from an adult in good health.

V gene TRBV7-9 combines with J gene TRBJ1-2; D perhaps matches TRBD1 (6 bases). Trimming shortened V by 5 bases and J by 6 bases, and 10 bases separated the two germline ends. Germline V gene sequence: CDR1 SEHNR, CDR2 FQNEAQ (reference sequence). The CDR3 length is 12 residues. The CDR3: CASSPPGDGYTF. CDR3 coding DNA: TGTGCCAGCAGCCCGCCAGGGGATGGCTACACCTTC.

The chain carries TRBV7-9 and TRBJ2-3; no clear D. Trimming shortened V by 2 bases and J by 3 bases, and 9 bases separated the two germline ends. CDR3 length: 14 residues. In germline, CDR1 is SEHNR, CDR2 FQNEAQ (reference sequence). DNA of the CDR3: TGTGCCAGCAGCTTATATATGGAAACAGATACGCAGTATTTT. This gives the protein CASSLYMETDTQYF. The complete variable domain, with remaining parts taken from reference TRBV7-9 and TRBJ2-3, reads DTGVSQNPRHKITKRGQNVTFRCDPISEHNRLYWYRQTLGQGPEFLTYFQNEAQLEKSRLLSDRFSAERPKGSFSTLEIQRTEQGDSAMYLCASSLYMETDTQYFGPGTRLTVL.

The CDR3 region has the DNA TGCGCCAGCAGCTTGGCCGGGACAGTCACCGGGGAGCTGTTTTTT. It is translated as CASSLAGTVTGELFF. The rearrangement links TRBV5-1 to TRBJ2-2, with 7 bases lining up with TRBD1. Per the germline V gene, CDR1 is SGHRS and CDR2 is YFSETQ. The CDR3 length is 15 residues. Losses at the gene ends were 0 bases for V and 4 bases for J; bases not matched to a gene: 3.

The rearrangement links TRBV9 to TRBJ2-1; 7 bases fit TRBD2. The junction had 22 bases not matched to a gene; V was cut back by 0 bases and J by 7 bases. The V gene's germline CDR1 is SGDLS and CDR2 YYNGEE. The CDR3 covers 20 residues. CDR3 loop: CASSVAGGGSKGRAGNEQFF. For the CDR3, the DNA is TGTGCCAGCAGCGTAGCCGGCGGCGGGTCCAAGGGGAGGGCCGGTAATGAGCAGTTCTTC.

This chain joins TRBV5-8 and TRBJ1-1, with 9 bases that match TRBD1. This CDR3 has 12 residues. The ends lost 3 bases at V and 11 bases at J; junction bases unmatched: 5. The germline V gene has CDR1 SGHTS and CDR2 YDEGEE. This CDR3 is CASSWTGESAFF. CDR3 DNA: TGTGCCAGCAGCTGGACAGGGGAGTCGGCTTTCTTT.

J is TRBJ2-1 and V is TRBV5-1; 7 nucleotides match TRBD2. The CDR3 totals 16 residues. With 0 bases clipped from V and 3 bases from J, the junction kept 6 bases outside the gene matches. Germline V gives CDR1 SGHRS, CDR2 YFSETQ. The CDR3 coding sequence is TGCGCCAGCAGCTTGGGTCTCGCTAGCGGCTACAATGAGCAGTTCTTC. It specifies CASSLGLASGYNEQFF.

The chain links TRBV19 to TRBJ1-5; D is unclear. The CDR3 length is 15 residues. Per germline, CDR1 LNHDA and CDR2 SQIVND (reference sequence). The V gene lost 3 bases and the J gene lost 0 bases, with 9 bases spanning the gap. The CDR3 loop reads CASSIGGNSNQPQHF. Here the CDR3 DNA reads TGTGCCAGTAGTATTGGTGGAAATAGCAATCAGCCCCAGCATTTT. The full variable domain, its missing parts supplied by reference TRBV19 and TRBJ1-5, is DGGITQSPKYLFRKEGQNVTLSCEQNLNHDAMYWYRQDPGQGLRLIYYSQIVNDFQKGDIAEGYSVSREKKESFPLTVTSAQKNPTAFYLCASSIGGNSNQPQHFGDGTRLSIL.

This clone has only a few counts. The sample carries other DNA sequences with the same CDR3. The chain joins TRBV12-3 or TRBV12-4 to TRBJ2-3; D unclear. V lost 3 bases and J lost 1, with 5 bases in between. This CDR3 spans 13 amino acids. The chain's CDR3 is CASSFGGTDTQYF. The CDR3 nucleotides read TGTGCCAGCAGTTTTGGGGGCACAGATACGCAGTATTTT.

The CDR3 spells CASSEIGQVGELFF. The CDR3 region has the DNA TGTGCCAGCAGTGAAATCGGGCAGGTCGGGGAGCTGTTTTTT. V is TRBV2 and J is TRBJ2-2; D gene unclear. V lost 2 bases, J lost 7 bases, and 11 bases lay in between. In germline, CDR1 is SNHLY, CDR2 FYNNEI. The CDR3 is 14 residues long.

This CDR3 reads CASASTSGSWDGELFF. CDR3 coding DNA: TGCGCCAGCGCTTCGACTAGCGGGTCTTGGGACGGGGAGCTGTTTTTT. This chain uses TRBV4-1 with TRBJ2-2; TRBD2 matches 10 bases. CDR1 is MGHRA and CDR2 is YSYEKL in the germline V gene. The CDR3 runs to 16 residues. V lost 8 bases, J lost 7 bases, and 13 bases stayed unmatched.

The CDR3 protein is CASSLRGDSNQPQHF. As DNA, the CDR3 is TGTGCCAGCAGCTTGAGGGGGGATAGCAATCAGCCCCAGCATTTT. The chain combines TRBV7-9 with TRBJ1-5, with D perhaps matching TRBD1 (6 bases). V gave up 3 bases and J gave up 0 bases, with 9 bases separating them. The V gene's germline CDR1 is SEHNR and CDR2 FQNEAQ (reference sequence). This CDR3 spans 15 amino acids.

This chain connects TRBV4-1 to TRBJ1-2; 9 nucleotides agree with TRBD1. Germline assignment: CDR1 MGHRA and CDR2 YSYEKL. The CDR3 has 19 amino acids. V trimming: 2 bases; J trimming: 6 bases; junction bases outside the gene matches: 19. The CDR3 loop is CASSQSVRDRESYDDGYTF. The CDR3 DNA reads TGCGCCAGCAGCCAATCTGTGCGGGACAGGGAGTCCTATGATGATGGCTACACCTTC.

The rearrangement links TRBV9 to TRBJ1-6, with 7 nucleotides matching TRBD1. The J segment lost 8 bases and the V segment lost 2 bases, leaving 1 base of the junction unmatched. In germline, CDR1 is SGDLS, CDR2 YYNGEE. The CDR3 spans 13 residues. The CDR3 bases are TGTGCCAGCAGCGTCGGGACAGATTCACCCCTCCACTTT. The encoded protein is CASSVGTDSPLHF.

This chain joins TRBV5-1 and TRBJ1-4, with D perhaps TRBD1 (6 bases). There are 14 residues in the CDR3. The germline V gene encodes CDR1 SGHRS and CDR2 YFSETQ. V was shortened by 8 bases and J by 3 bases, with 14 bases between the two germline ends. CDR3 protein: CASSGGEANEKLFF. The CDR3 region has the DNA TGCGCCAGTTCTGGGGGCGAGGCTAATGAAAAACTGTTTTTT.

The CDR3 nucleotides are TGTGCCAGCAGTGACTCGTCATATGGCAGGGGTAAGAACACTGAAGCTTTCTTT. Its translation: CASSDSSYGRGKNTEAFF. The chain combines TRBV6-4 with TRBJ1-1, with D possibly being TRBD1 (6 bases). CDR1 is MRHNA, CDR2 SNTAGT, per germline. The V and J ends lost 0 bases and 1 base respectively, with 18 bases between them. The CDR3 totals 18 residues.